This T cell receptor (beta chain) appears in the sequencing data of a study of blood T cell repertoires in COVID-19. Germline CDR1 is SGHDN and CDR2 is FVKESK. The CDR3 loop spans 13 amino acids. Trimming stripped 4 bases from V and 1 base from J, with 7 bases between. TCRdb's copy holds only in-frame clones and misses some; the assay was immunoSEQ multiplex PCR. The sample includes approximately 250,000 clones, around nine tenths of them seen just once. The specimen was PBMCs or T cells enriched from blood (not recorded which). This chain links TRBV14 with TRBJ1-1; D remains unclear. This TCR was sampled from a woman aged 40 to 50 who had been exposed to COVID-19. The CDR3 DNA sequence: TGTGCCAGCAGCCGCCTGAGGAACACTGAAGCTTTCTTT. Translation: CASSRLRNTEAFF.